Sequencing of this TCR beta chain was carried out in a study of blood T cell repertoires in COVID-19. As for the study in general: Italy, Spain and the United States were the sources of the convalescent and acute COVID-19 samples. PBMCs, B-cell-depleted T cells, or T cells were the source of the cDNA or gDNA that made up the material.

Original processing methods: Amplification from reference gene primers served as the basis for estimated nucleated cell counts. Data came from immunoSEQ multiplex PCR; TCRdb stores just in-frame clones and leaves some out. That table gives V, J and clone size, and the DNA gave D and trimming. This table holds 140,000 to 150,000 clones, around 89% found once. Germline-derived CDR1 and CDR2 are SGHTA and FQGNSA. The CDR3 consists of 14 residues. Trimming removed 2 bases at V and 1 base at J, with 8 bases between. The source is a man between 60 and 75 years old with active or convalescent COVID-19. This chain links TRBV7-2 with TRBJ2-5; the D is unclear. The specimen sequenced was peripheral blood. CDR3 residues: CASSLTQTQETQYF. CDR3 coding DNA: TGTGCCAGCAGCTTAACACAGACCCAAGAGACCCAGTACTTC.